The source of this TCR beta chain is a study of T cell clones after liver transplantation. There are 16 residues in the CDR3. Per germline, CDR1 SGHKS and CDR2 YYEKEE (reference sequence). The V end was cut by 0 bases, the J end by 0 bases, with 11 bases between. Whole-study findings and limits: Conclusions were preliminary, with small, heterogeneous patient groups.

Of note for this clone: Its specificity is not known.

The repertoire was sequenced with immunoSEQ multiplex PCR; TCRdb's copy has only in-frame clones and lacks some. The table lists about 16,000 clones, more than 75% of them singletons. The starting material was CD8+ T cells from blood, obtained roughly 48 months after liver transplant. The receptor was isolated from a human patient who received a liver transplant. The T cells may come from the graft donor. This chain links TRBV5-5 with TRBJ2-3; tentatively, D is TRBD2 (5 bases). As DNA, the CDR3 is TGTGCCAGCAGCTTGGTCCGCGGGTCTAGCACAGATACGCAGTATTTT. Translation gives CASSLVRGSSTDTQYF.